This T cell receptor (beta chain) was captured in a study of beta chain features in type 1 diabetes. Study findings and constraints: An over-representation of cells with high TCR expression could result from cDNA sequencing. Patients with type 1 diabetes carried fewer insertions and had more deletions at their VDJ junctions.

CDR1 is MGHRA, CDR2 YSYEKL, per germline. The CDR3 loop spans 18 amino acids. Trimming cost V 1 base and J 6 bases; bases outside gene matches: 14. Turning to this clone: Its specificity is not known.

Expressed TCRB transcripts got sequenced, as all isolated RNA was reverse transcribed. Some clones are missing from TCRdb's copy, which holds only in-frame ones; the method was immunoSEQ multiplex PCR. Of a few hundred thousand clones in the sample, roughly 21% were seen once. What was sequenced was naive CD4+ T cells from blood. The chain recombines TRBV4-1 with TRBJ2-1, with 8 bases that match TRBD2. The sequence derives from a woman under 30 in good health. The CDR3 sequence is CASSQGLAGLILLNEQFF. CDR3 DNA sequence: TGCGCCAGCAGCCAAGGGCTAGCGGGCCTTATCCTTCTCAATGAGCAGTTCTTC.